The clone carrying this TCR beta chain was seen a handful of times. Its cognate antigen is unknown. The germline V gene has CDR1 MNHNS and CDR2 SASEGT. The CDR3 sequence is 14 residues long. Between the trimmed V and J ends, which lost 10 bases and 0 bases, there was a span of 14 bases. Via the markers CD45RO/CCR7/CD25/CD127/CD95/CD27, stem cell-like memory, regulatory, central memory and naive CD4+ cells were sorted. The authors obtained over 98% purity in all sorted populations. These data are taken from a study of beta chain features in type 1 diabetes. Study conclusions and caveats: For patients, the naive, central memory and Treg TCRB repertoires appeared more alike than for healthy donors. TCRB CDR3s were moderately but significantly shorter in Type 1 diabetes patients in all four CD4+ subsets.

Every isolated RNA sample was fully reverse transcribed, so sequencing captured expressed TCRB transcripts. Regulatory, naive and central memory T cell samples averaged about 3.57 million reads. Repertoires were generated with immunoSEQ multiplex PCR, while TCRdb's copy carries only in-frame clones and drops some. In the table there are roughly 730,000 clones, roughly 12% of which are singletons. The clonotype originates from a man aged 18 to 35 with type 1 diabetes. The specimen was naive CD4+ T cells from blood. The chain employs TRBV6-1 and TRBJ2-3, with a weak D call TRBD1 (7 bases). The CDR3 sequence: CATRQGGSTDTQYF. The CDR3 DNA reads TGTGCCACACGACAGGGAGGTAGCACAGATACGCAGTATTTT.